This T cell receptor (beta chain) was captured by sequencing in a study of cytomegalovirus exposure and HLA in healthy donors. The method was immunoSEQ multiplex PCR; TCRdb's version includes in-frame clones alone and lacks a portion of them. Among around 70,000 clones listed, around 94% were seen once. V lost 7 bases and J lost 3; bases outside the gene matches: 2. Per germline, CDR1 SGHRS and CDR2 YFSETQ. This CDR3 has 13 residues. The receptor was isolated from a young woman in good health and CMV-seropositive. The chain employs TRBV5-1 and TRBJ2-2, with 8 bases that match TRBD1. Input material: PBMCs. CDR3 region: CASGTGYTGELFF. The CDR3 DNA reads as TGCGCCAGCGGGACAGGTTACACCGGGGAGCTGTTTTTT.